The 12 T cell receptor beta chains listed next were all sequenced from one sample in a study of cytomegalovirus exposure and HLA in healthy donors. The PCR ran on 60 Vbeta and 13 Jbeta primers. Profiling relied on immunoSEQ multiplex PCR, and the TCRdb table lists in-frame clones only, not all of them. The sample carries about 130,000 clones, about four fifths recorded once. The sample comprised PBMCs. The receptor set was obtained from a middle-aged man in good health and CMV-seronegative.

This clone has just a few counts. The chain carries TRBV2 and TRBJ2-7; D possibly corresponds to TRBD2 (6 bases). The CDR3 is 13 amino acids. Germline V gene lookup returns CDR1 SNHLY and CDR2 FYNNEI. Deletions cut 6 bases from V and 0 bases from J, with 9 bases between. The CDR3 DNA is TGTGCCAGCAGGGTGGGGGGCTCCTACGAGCAGTACTTC. It codes for CASRVGGSYEQYF.

The chain uses TRBV27 and TRBJ2-4; 7 bases are shared with TRBD1. This CDR3 region has 13 residues. V lost 6 bases, J lost 7 bases, and 6 bases stayed unmatched. Germline-derived CDR1 and CDR2 are MNHEY and SMNVEV (reference sequence). CDR3 nucleotides: TGTGCCAGCAGCCAAAGACAGGGCAACATTCAGTACTTC. This gives the protein CASSQRQGNIQYF.

The chain employs TRBV19 and TRBJ1-4; no clear D. CDR3 length: 14 residues. The V and J ends lost 9 bases and 0 bases respectively, with 11 bases between them. Germline CDR1 and CDR2: LNHDA and SQIVND (reference sequence). The chain's CDR3 is CASKRGSTNEKLFF. CDR3 coding DNA: TGTGCCAGCAAAAGAGGGTCAACTAATGAAAAACTGTTTTTT.

This clone was counted a single time. The rearrangement joins TRBV7-3 to TRBJ1-6; perhaps TRBD1 as D (5 bases). Trimming shortened V by 2 bases and J by 9 bases, and 11 bases separated the two germline ends. The CDR3 spans 14 residues. CDR1 and CDR2 (germline): SGHTA, FQGTGA. The CDR3 bases are TGTGCCAGCAGCTTATCGGGGGTTGGTTCACCCCTCCACTTT. Amino acid sequence: CASSLSGVGSPLHF.

The chain joins TRBV7-2 to TRBJ1-6, with 7 bases lining up with TRBD1. V shed 5 bases and J 7 bases; nucleotides not matched to a gene: 8. The CDR3 length is 15 residues. The V gene's germline CDR1 is SGHTA and CDR2 FQGNSA. The CDR3 region is CASSPGQYKNSPLHF. CDR3 DNA sequence: TGTGCCAGCAGCCCGGGACAGTACAAAAATTCACCCCTCCACTTT. Combining the CDR3 with reference TRBV7-2 and TRBJ1-6 gives the whole variable domain GAGVSQSPSNKVTEKGKDVELRCDPISGHTALYWYRQSLGQGLEFLIYFQGNSAPDKSGLPSDRFSAERTGGSVSTLTIQRTQQEDSAVYLCASSPGQYKNSPLHFGNGTRLTVT.

The chain combines TRBV19 with TRBJ1-2, with D tentatively TRBD1 (6 bases). Germline V CDR1 and CDR2: LNHDA, SQIVND (reference sequence). The germline V and J ends were trimmed by 3 bases and 6 bases, with 23 bases remaining between them. This CDR3 is built from 17 residues. CDR3 nucleotide sequence: TGTGCCAGTAGTATGGGCCGAGTAGGACAGAGGTCGGATGGCTACACCTTC. It specifies CASSMGRVGQRSDGYTF.

The chain couples TRBV6-6 to TRBJ1-1, with TRBD1 as a possible D gene (5 bases). Trimming pared 0 bases from V and 1 base from J, leaving 12 bases between. Germline CDR1 reads MNHNY; CDR2 reads SVGAGI (reference sequence). The CDR3 extends over 16 amino acids. CDR3 sequence reads: CASSYSKGEGNTEAFF. For the CDR3, the DNA is TGTGCCAGCAGTTACTCGAAAGGGGAGGGGAACACTGAAGCTTTCTTT.

This chain links TRBV18 with TRBJ1-1; 8 bases agree with TRBD1. The trim removed 3 bases at V and 4 bases at J, leaving 7 bases unmatched. Germline-derived CDR1 and CDR2 are KGHSH and LQKENI. The CDR3 has 15 amino acids. CDR3 DNA sequence: TGTGCCAGCTCACCTCCTCAGGACAGGGCCACTGAAGCTTTCTTT. As protein: CASSPPQDRATEAFF. The full variable domain, its missing parts supplied by reference TRBV18 and TRBJ1-1, is NAGVMQNPRHLVRRRGQEARLRCSPMKGHSHVYWYRQLPEEGLKFMVYLQKENIIDESGMPKERFSAEFPKEGPSILRIQQVVRGDSAAYFCASSPPQDRATEAFFGQGTRLTVV.

V and J are TRBV4-3 and TRBJ2-2; 14 nucleotides agree with TRBD2. Germline lookup yields CDR1 LGHNA and CDR2 YSLEER. The V gene end was trimmed by 4 bases and the J gene end by 9 bases; junction bases not matched to a gene: 19. This CDR3 comprises 20 residues. DNA of the CDR3: TGCGCCAGCAGCCTACAGGCCGGGGGACTAGCGGGGGTGGGTCATTGGGAGCTGTTTTTT. Encoded protein: CASSLQAGGLAGVGHWELFF.

This CDR3 reads CASSPEAFF. In DNA, the CDR3 is TGTGCCAGCAGCCCGGAAGCTTTCTTT. V gene TRBV7-6 combines with J gene TRBJ1-1; D remains ambiguous. Germline CDR1 is SGHVS and CDR2 is FNYEAQ. The V end lost 5 bases, the J end lost 8 bases, and 3 bases lay between the germline ends. CDR3 size: 9 residues.

This rearrangement joins TRBV4-1 to TRBJ2-1, with a tentative D call TRBD2 (5 bases). V lost 0 bases to trimming and J lost 4 bases, with 13 bases between them. The CDR3 spans 16 residues. CDR1 and CDR2 (germline): MGHRA, YSYEKL. CDR3 sequence: CASSQEPPAGYNEQFF. As DNA, the CDR3 is TGCGCCAGCAGCCAAGAACCCCCCGCGGGTTACAATGAGCAGTTCTTC.

This chain links TRBV6-5 with TRBJ1-2; the match to TRBD1 covers 7 bases. V lost 5 bases and J lost 6; bases outside the gene matches: 9. Germline V gives CDR1 MNHEY, CDR2 SVGAGI. The CDR3 runs to 14 residues. The CDR3 loop reads CASSKPDRANGYTF. The CDR3, as DNA: TGTGCCAGCAGTAAGCCCGACAGGGCTAATGGCTACACCTTC.